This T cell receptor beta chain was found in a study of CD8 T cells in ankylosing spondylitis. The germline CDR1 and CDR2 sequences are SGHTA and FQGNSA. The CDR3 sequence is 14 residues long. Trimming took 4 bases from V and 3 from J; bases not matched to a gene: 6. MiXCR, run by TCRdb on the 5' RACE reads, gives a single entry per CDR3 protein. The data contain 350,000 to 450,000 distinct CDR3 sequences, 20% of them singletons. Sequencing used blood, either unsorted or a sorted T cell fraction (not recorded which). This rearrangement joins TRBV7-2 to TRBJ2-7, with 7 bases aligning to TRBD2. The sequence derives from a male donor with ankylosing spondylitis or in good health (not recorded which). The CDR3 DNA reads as TGTGCCAGCAGCTCCTACGGGGAGGGCTACGAGCAGTACTTC. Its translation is CASSSYGEGYEQYF.